These 21 T cell receptor beta chains share one sample of origin, sequenced in a study of shared clonotypes between healthy human individuals. TCRdb's copy holds only in-frame clones and misses some; the assay was immunoSEQ multiplex PCR. This table holds over a million clones, approximately 80% found once. Sequenced sample: memory CD4+ T cells from PBMCs. Subset in this sample: CD45RA-negative fraction. Every receptor here comes from a man younger than 35 in good health. Some clones in this sample may be carry-over from other donors' samples.

The chain is built from TRBV7-9 and TRBJ1-2, with 8 bases fitting TRBD1. After removal of 9 bases from V and 7 bases from J, the junction contained 1 base not matched to a gene. CDR1 is SEHNR, CDR2 FQNEAQ, per germline (reference sequence). The CDR3 covers 10 residues. The CDR3 loop is CASGQGGYTF. The CDR3 coding sequence is TGTGCCAGTGGACAGGGTGGCTACACCTTC.

The chain joins TRBV4-2 to TRBJ2-7; 8 bases fit TRBD2. Germline V lookup: CDR1 LGHNA, CDR2 YNFKEQ. V dropped 1 base and J dropped 0; count of bases not matched to a gene: 5. This CDR3 contains 16 residues. The CDR3 nucleotides are TGTGCCAGCAGCCAAGCGTTTGGGACTAGCTCCTACGAGCAGTACTTC. Amino acids: CASSQAFGTSSYEQYF.

This clone was observed a few times. The rearrangement joins TRBV30 to TRBJ2-5, with a possible D match to TRBD2 (6 bases). The CDR3 consists of 15 residues. Germline CDR1 is GTSNPN and CDR2 is SVGIG (reference sequence). The V and J ends lost 8 bases and 5 bases respectively, with 24 bases between them. The CDR3 region is CARGTFGSGRETQYF. CDR3 in DNA: TGTGCCCGAGGGACCTTCGGGAGTGGTCGGGAGACCCAGTACTTC.

This CDR3 reads CASSRSGTGSWGAEAFF. The CDR3 region has the DNA TGCGCCAGCAGCCGCTCCGGGACAGGGAGCTGGGGGGCTGAAGCTTTCTTT. This chain connects TRBV4-1 to TRBJ1-1; TRBD1 matches at 9 bases. V shed 4 bases and J 6 bases; nucleotides not matched to a gene: 15. Germline lookup yields CDR1 MGHRA and CDR2 YSYEKL. This CDR3 is 17 amino acids long.

This chain uses TRBV5-6 with TRBJ2-5; D may be TRBD1 or TRBD2 (7 bases each). The CDR3 consists of 15 residues. Trimming took 2 bases from V and 2 from J, leaving 13 bases between them. The germline V gene encodes CDR1 SGHDT and CDR2 YYEEEE. This chain's CDR3 is CASSLQGRGQETQYF. For the CDR3, the DNA is TGTGCCAGCAGCTTACAGGGGAGGGGGCAAGAGACCCAGTACTTC.

This clone has a single count. This same CDR3 is encoded by further DNA sequences in the sample. The rearrangement joins TRBV4-1 to TRBJ2-5; D may be TRBD1 (6 bases). In germline, CDR1 is MGHRA, CDR2 YSYEKL. CDR3 length equals 12 residues. Between the trimmed V and J ends, which lost 2 bases and 5 bases, there was a span of 6 bases. The CDR3 loop reads CASSQRGETQYF. CDR3 nucleotide sequence: TGCGCCAGCAGCCAAAGGGGGGAGACCCAGTACTTC.

The chain links TRBV11-3 to TRBJ2-1; the D gene is possibly TRBD1 (6 bases). The CDR3 is 16 residues long. V lost 0 bases, J lost 0 bases, and 9 bases lay in between. CDR1 and CDR2 (germline): SGHNT, YENEEA. The CDR3 region is CASSLEGGFSYNEQFF. CDR3 DNA: TGTGCCAGCAGCTTAGAAGGGGGTTTCTCCTACAATGAGCAGTTCTTC.

This CDR3 reads CASRSFLGGSYGYTF. CDR3 sequence (DNA): TGTGCCAGCAGAAGCTTCCTAGGGGGCAGCTATGGCTACACCTTC. The V call is TRBV5-5, the J call TRBJ1-2, with 7 nucleotides matching TRBD1. The ends lost 5 bases at V and 4 bases at J; junction bases unmatched: 11. Germline V gene lookup returns CDR1 SGHKS and CDR2 YYEKEE (reference sequence). The CDR3 is made up of 15 amino acids.

This chain uses TRBV7-2 with TRBJ1-2, with D perhaps matching TRBD1 (5 bases). CDR3 size: 16 residues. Between the trimmed V and J ends, which lost 0 bases and 4 bases, there was a span of 15 bases. CDR1 is SGHTA, CDR2 FQGNSA, per germline. This CDR3 is CASSLALVGAPYGYTF. The CDR3 DNA is TGTGCCAGCAGCTTAGCGCTGGTCGGGGCCCCCTATGGCTACACCTTC.

This clone has just one count. This sequence joins TRBV19 and TRBJ2-3, with D possibly matching TRBD2 (6 bases). This CDR3 is 16 amino acids long. Trimming took 5 bases from V and 6 from J, leaving 21 bases between them. Germline assignment: CDR1 LNHDA and CDR2 SQIVND (reference sequence). CDR3 in amino acids: CASSLMSGLSSDTQYF. The CDR3 nucleotides read TGTGCCAGTAGTTTGATGTCGGGACTTTCTTCCGATACGCAGTATTTT.

V usage is TRBV13 and J usage is TRBJ2-2, with TRBD1 matching 7 bases. This CDR3 contains 15 residues. The germline gives CDR1 PRHDT, CDR2 FYEKMQ (reference sequence). J lost 3 bases, V lost 3 bases, and 4 bases had no gene match. CDR3 nucleotide sequence: TGTGCCAGCAGCTTCAGGGGGTGGGACACCGGGGAGCTGTTTTTT. Its translation: CASSFRGWDTGELFF.

The V and J genes are TRBV19 and TRBJ1-5; no definite D call. Trimming took off 7 bases at V and 0 bases at J, with 13 bases between the two ends. CDR3 length equals 15 residues. Germline CDR1 reads LNHDA; CDR2 reads SQIVND (reference sequence). CDR3 region: CASTLTGNSNQPQHF. In DNA form, the CDR3 reads TGTGCCAGTACCCTCACGGGTAATAGCAATCAGCCCCAGCATTTT. Full variable domain (outside the CDR3, taken from reference TRBV19 and TRBJ1-5): DGGITQSPKYLFRKEGQNVTLSCEQNLNHDAMYWYRQDPGQGLRLIYYSQIVNDFQKGDIAEGYSVSREKKESFPLTVTSAQKNPTAFYLCASTLTGNSNQPQHFGDGTRLSIL.

The J gene is TRBJ2-1, the V gene TRBV28; possibly TRBD2 for D (5 bases). Germline V CDR1 and CDR2: MDHEN, SYDVKM. This CDR3 has 17 residues. Trimming left V 9 bases short and J 3 bases short, with 24 bases between. The CDR3 here is CASLSLETSRGYNEQFF. CDR3 DNA: TGTGCCAGTTTGAGCCTAGAGACCAGCCGGGGCTACAATGAGCAGTTCTTC.

This clone was observed many times. This rearrangement joins TRBV7-2 to TRBJ2-3, with 9 bases that match TRBD2. Trimming cost V 0 bases and J 2 bases; bases outside gene matches: 6. The CDR3 is 17 residues long. The germline gives CDR1 SGHTA, CDR2 FQGNSA. CDR3 residues: CASSLARLAVITDTQYF. In nucleotides, the CDR3 is TGTGCCAGCAGCTTAGCGCGACTAGCGGTAATCACAGATACGCAGTATTTT. Full variable domain (remainder filled in from reference TRBV7-2 and TRBJ2-3): GAGVSQSPSNKVTEKGKDVELRCDPISGHTALYWYRQSLGQGLEFLIYFQGNSAPDKSGLPSDRFSAERTGGSVSTLTIQRTQQEDSAVYLCASSLARLAVITDTQYFGPGTRLTVL.

The rearrangement joins TRBV7-9 to TRBJ1-1; D unclear. V was pared by 5 bases and J by 0 bases, with 7 bases between. Germline V gene lookup returns CDR1 SEHNR and CDR2 FQNEAQ (reference sequence). The CDR3 is 13 amino acids. The CDR3 DNA follows: TGTGCCAGCAGCACTTACATGAACACTGAAGCTTTCTTT. Translating gives CASSTYMNTEAFF. Complete variable domain (other parts from reference TRBV7-9 and TRBJ1-1): DTGVSQNPRHKITKRGQNVTFRCDPISEHNRLYWYRQTLGQGPEFLTYFQNEAQLEKSRLLSDRFSAERPKGSFSTLEIQRTEQGDSAMYLCASSTYMNTEAFFGQGTRLTVV.

The chain employs TRBV2 and TRBJ1-1, with TRBD1 as a possible D gene (5 bases). Germline CDR1 is SNHLY and CDR2 is FYNNEI. The V end was cut by 9 bases, the J end by 4 bases, with 15 bases between. CDR3 size: 13 residues. CDR3 amino acids: CASHGGGTTEAFF. The CDR3 region has the DNA TGTGCCAGTCACGGGGGGGGGACCACTGAAGCTTTCTTT.

The genes are TRBV29-1 and TRBJ2-3; no definite D call. CDR1 and CDR2 from the germline V gene are SQVTM and ANQGSEA. This CDR3 has 12 amino acids. The V gene lost 8 bases and the J gene lost 2 bases, with 11 bases spanning the gap. CDR3 residues: CSLARTTDTQYF. The CDR3 region has the DNA TGCAGCTTGGCGCGGACCACAGATACGCAGTATTTT.

This clone was seen a single time. This chain joins TRBV28 and TRBJ1-2, with TRBD1 matching 9 bases. This CDR3 has 14 amino acids. Per the germline V gene, CDR1 is MDHEN and CDR2 is SYDVKM. The V segment lost 4 bases and the J segment 5 bases; nucleotides outside the gene matches: 5. The CDR3 nucleotides are TGTGCCAGCAGTTCGGGACAGGGAACGTATGGCTACACCTTC. Translating gives CASSSGQGTYGYTF.

The chain links TRBV7-2 to TRBJ2-7; 7 nucleotides agree with TRBD2. V shed 5 bases, J shed 6 bases, and the junction held 4 bases outside the gene matches. CDR3 length equals 12 residues. CDR1 is SGHTA and CDR2 is FQGNSA in the germline V gene. DNA of the CDR3: TGTGCCAGCAGCCGGGGGGAGTTCGAGCAGTACTTC. This gives the protein CASSRGEFEQYF.

Many counts were recorded for this clone. The chain links TRBV5-5 to TRBJ2-7; no clear D gene. Trimming cost V 2 bases and J 3 bases, with 6 bases left between them. The CDR3 sequence is 12 residues long. CDR1 is SGHKS and CDR2 is YYEKEE in the germline V gene (reference sequence). CDR3 nucleotides: TGTGCCAGCAGCTTTGACCTCTACGAGCAGTACTTC. It is translated as CASSFDLYEQYF.

The gene calls are TRBV10-3 and TRBJ1-1, with D possibly being TRBD1 (6 bases). The CDR3 runs to 15 residues. Trimming removed 3 bases at V and 4 bases at J, with 15 bases between. CDR1 is ENHRY, CDR2 SYGVKD, per germline. Here the CDR3 reads CAISDSTWGRTEAFF. The CDR3 DNA is TGTGCCATCAGTGACTCAACCTGGGGGCGCACTGAAGCTTTCTTT.